Below are 8 T cell receptor beta chains sequenced from a single sample in a study of post-analysis software for immune sequencing data (dated by TCRdb to about 2015). Results and caveats for the whole study, not just this receptor: About five TRBV segments, including TRBV5-6, TRBV5-1 and TRBV20-1, were significantly more frequent in patients than controls.

Library generation was performed with PCR. TCRdb shows the sequencer as Illumina HiSeq 2500. Unique molecular identifiers were incorporated into TCR beta cDNA libraries to reduce PCR and sequencing biases. TCRdb redid the processing of the public reads, applying fastp at Q25 and MiXCR, and retained in-frame beta chains. One record per CDR3 amino acid sequence lists the most common genes and DNA. The sample includes around 710,000 distinct CDR3 sequences, with 46% observed a single time. Together, the top ten hold roughly 4.9% of the sample. These receptors are not linked to any known antigen. The material sequenced was blood. The receptors come from a girl aged 10 to 17 with multiple sclerosis.

This clonotype was seen a few times. The CDR3 protein is CSATGLRVYNEQFF. In DNA form, the CDR3 reads TGCAGCGCTACCGGGTTGCGGGTATACAATGAGCAGTTCTTC. V gene TRBV29-1 combines with J gene TRBJ2-1, with TRBD2 as a possible D gene (5 bases). V was shortened by 7 bases and J by 4 bases, with 17 bases between the two germline ends. This CDR3 spans 14 amino acids. CDR1 and CDR2 from the germline V gene are SQVTM and ANQGSEA.

This chain connects TRBV6-2 or TRBV6-3 to TRBJ2-3; perhaps TRBD2 as D (6 bases). Germline V gene data show CDR1 as MNHEY and CDR2 as SVGEGT. The germline V and J ends were trimmed by 7 bases and 6 bases, with 14 bases remaining between them. The CDR3 runs 13 residues. CDR3 residues: CASKPSAEDTQYF. The CDR3 coding sequence is TGTGCCAGCAAGCCTAGCGCTGAGGATACGCAGTATTTT.

The rearrangement links TRBV7-9 to TRBJ2-7; possibly TRBD1 for D (6 bases). Germline V lookup: CDR1 SEHNR, CDR2 FQNEAQ (reference sequence). Trimming took 0 bases from V and 1 from J, leaving 10 bases between them. The CDR3 contains 15 residues. CDR3: CASSLAGHGSYEQYF. CDR3 bases: TGTGCCAGCAGCTTAGCGGGACATGGGTCCTACGAGCAGTACTTC.

In nucleotides, the CDR3 is TGTGCCAGCAGCCGAAGAGCGGGACAGGGGACCTACGAGCAGTACTTC. Translated: CASSRRAGQGTYEQYF. The chain combines TRBV3-1 with TRBJ2-7; 10 bases match TRBD1. CDR1 is LGHDT and CDR2 is YNNKEL in the germline V gene (reference sequence). The CDR3 is made up of 16 amino acids. The V segment lost 4 bases and the J segment 2 bases; nucleotides outside the gene matches: 8.

The V call is TRBV12-3 or TRBV12-4, the J call TRBJ1-2; D unclear. Trimming pared 5 bases from V and 1 base from J, leaving 11 bases between. This CDR3 comprises 14 residues. Here the CDR3 DNA reads TGTGCCAGCAGTCCCCGGGGATTTAACTATGGCTACACCTTC. Its translation: CASSPRGFNYGYTF.

The CDR3, as DNA: TGTGCCAGCATACTAGCGGGAGGGCCGAATGAGCAGTTCTTC. Its translation: CASILAGGPNEQFF. The chain has TRBV12-3 or TRBV12-4 and TRBJ2-1; 13 bases line up with TRBD2. V dropped 7 bases and J dropped 7; count of bases not matched to a gene: 4. The CDR3 is made up of 14 amino acids.

The V call is TRBV5-1, the J call TRBJ1-2; 7 bases are shared with TRBD1. Germline assignment: CDR1 SGHRS and CDR2 YFSETQ. Unmatched junction bases numbered 7, after V lost 3 bases and J lost 5 bases. The CDR3 consists of 14 residues. For the CDR3, the DNA is TGCGCCAGCAGCTGGGGGACAGACGAGTATGGCTACACCTTC. This gives the protein CASSWGTDEYGYTF.

The rearrangement uses TRBV24-1 and TRBJ2-1, with a weak D call TRBD2 (6 bases). The CDR3 loop spans 16 amino acids. Germline CDR1 and CDR2: KGHDR and SFDVKD. The germline V and J ends were trimmed by 5 bases and 3 bases, with 16 bases remaining between them. CDR3 region: CATSGGYGSLYNEQFF. The DNA for the CDR3 is TGTGCCACCAGTGGGGGGTACGGGAGCCTCTACAATGAGCAGTTCTTC.